This T cell receptor (beta chain) was found in a study of blood T cell repertoires in COVID-19. Study in general: COVID-19 samples, acute and convalescent, were from the United States, Italy and Spain. From T cells, B-cell-depleted T cells, or PBMCs came the material, which was cDNA or gDNA.

In the original analysis: Reference gene primer amplification in the assay estimated nucleated cell counts. Data came from immunoSEQ multiplex PCR; TCRdb stores just in-frame clones and leaves some out. Clonal size and the V and J genes are those of that table, whereas D and trimming came from the DNA. The profile shows some 70,000 clones, roughly 87% of them singletons. CDR1 and CDR2 (germline): SGDLS, YYNGEE. Trimming took off 2 bases at V and 1 base at J, with 9 bases between the two ends. CDR3 size: 14 residues. The receptor's source is an elderly man with acute or convalescent COVID-19. The J gene is TRBJ1-1, the V gene TRBV9; D gene uncertain. The sample consisted of peripheral blood. CDR3 in amino acids: CASSVNQENTEAFF. The CDR3 DNA follows: TGTGCCAGCAGCGTTAATCAGGAGAACACTGAAGCTTTCTTT.